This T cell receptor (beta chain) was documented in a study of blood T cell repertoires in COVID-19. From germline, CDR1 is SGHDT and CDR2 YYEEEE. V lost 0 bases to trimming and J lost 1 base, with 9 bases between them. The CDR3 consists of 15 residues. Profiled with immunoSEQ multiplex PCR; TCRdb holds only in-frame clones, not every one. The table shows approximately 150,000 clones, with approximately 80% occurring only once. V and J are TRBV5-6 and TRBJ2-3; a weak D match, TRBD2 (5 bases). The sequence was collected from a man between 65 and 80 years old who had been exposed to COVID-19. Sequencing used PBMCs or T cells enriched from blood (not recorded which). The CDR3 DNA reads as TGTGCCAGCAGCTTGGTCACTAGGGGCACAGATACGCAGTATTTT. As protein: CASSLVTRGTDTQYF. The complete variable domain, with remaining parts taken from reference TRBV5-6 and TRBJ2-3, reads DAGVTQSPTHLIKTRGQQVTLRCSPKSGHDTVSWYQQALGQGPQFIFQYYEEEERQRGNFPDRFSGHQFPNYSSELNVNALLLGDSALYLCASSLVTRGTDTQYFGPGTRLTVL.